In this sample, the clone carrying this T cell receptor (beta chain) turned up a few times. Its specificity is not known. The V segment lost 4 bases and the J segment 0 bases; nucleotides outside the gene matches: 5. Germline loops: CDR1 LGHNA, CDR2 YNFKEQ. CDR3 length: 17 residues. The data were taken from a study of beta chain features in type 1 diabetes. Overall study context: Over all samples combined, some 110 million sorted cells were examined.

Every bit of the isolated RNA underwent reverse transcription, so sequencing read expressed TCRB transcripts. Produced via immunoSEQ multiplex PCR; TCRdb's table is partial and in-frame only. Among over 150,000 clones listed, around 10% were seen once. Whole-study findings and limits: Patients and controls would be equally affected if PCR favored shorter templates. TCRB CDR3s from Type 1 diabetes patients were moderately but significantly shorter in all four CD4+ subsets.

This TCR derives from a man aged 25-45 years with type 1 diabetes. The V gene is TRBV4-2, the J gene TRBJ2-1; 11 bases fit TRBD2. The source material was central memory CD4+ T cells from blood. The CDR3: CASSPSTSGNSYNEQFF. The DNA for the CDR3 is TGTGCCAGCAGCCCGTCGACTAGCGGGAACTCCTACAATGAGCAGTTCTTC.